The sequence of this TCR beta chain was determined in a study of cytomegalovirus exposure and HLA in healthy donors. Study-level findings and limits: In the 130 or so validation repertoires, under 95% of cluster scores exceeded 0, per a later analysis. The study labeled roughly 160 TCR beta chains cytomegalovirus-associated. Specificity for CMV antigens was confirmed in vitro for a few of the CMV-associated chains.

The donors were members of the validation cohort, which comprised approximately 120 subjects and was separate from the first cohort of more than 500 subjects. Some clones are missing from TCRdb's copy, which holds only in-frame ones; the method was immunoSEQ multiplex PCR. The sample consists of 100,000 or so clones, about 86% of them appearing once. V trimming: 6 bases; J trimming: 4 bases; junction bases outside the gene matches: 6. Germline V gene data show CDR1 as LNHNV and CDR2 as YYDKDF (reference sequence). The CDR3 loop spans 14 amino acids. Details on this clone: The antigen remains unidentified.

The receptor's source is a young woman in good health and CMV-seropositive. The rearrangement links TRBV15 to TRBJ1-2, with 9 nucleotides matching TRBD1. The sample comprised PBMCs. The CDR3 region has the DNA TGTGCCACCAGACAAGGACAGGGGCCCTATGGCTACACCTTC. This translates into CATRQGQGPYGYTF.